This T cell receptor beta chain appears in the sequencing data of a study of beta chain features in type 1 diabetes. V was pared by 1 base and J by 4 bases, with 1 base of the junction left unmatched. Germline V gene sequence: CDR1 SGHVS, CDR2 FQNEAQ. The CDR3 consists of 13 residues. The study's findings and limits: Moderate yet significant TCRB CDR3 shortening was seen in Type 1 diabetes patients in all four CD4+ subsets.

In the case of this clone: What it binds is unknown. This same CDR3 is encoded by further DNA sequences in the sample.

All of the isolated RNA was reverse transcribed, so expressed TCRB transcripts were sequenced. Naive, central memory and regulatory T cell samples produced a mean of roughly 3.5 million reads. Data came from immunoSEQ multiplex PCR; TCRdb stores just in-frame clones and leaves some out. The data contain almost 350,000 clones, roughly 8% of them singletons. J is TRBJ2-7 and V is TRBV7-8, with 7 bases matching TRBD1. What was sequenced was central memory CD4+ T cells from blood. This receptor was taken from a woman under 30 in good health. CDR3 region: CASSLDRGYEQYF. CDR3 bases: TGTGCCAGCAGCTTAGACAGGGGTTACGAGCAGTACTTC.